The rows below give T cell receptor beta chains drawn from one sample of a study of shared T cell receptors in the human thymus. This table comes from immunoSEQ multiplex PCR, and its TCRdb copy is limited to in-frame clones, with some not included. The sample gives hundreds of thousands of clones, roughly 86% of which show up once; approximately 0.0097% is in the top ten. The sample was also linked to a second study, of human thymus T cells.

The sequenced material came from thymocytes. Receptors originate from a boy less than two years old with a congenital heart defect. CDR3s include the opening cysteine and the closing phenylalanine or tryptophan.

>TRBJ2-7|13|TRBV21-1
CASSYRDHYEQYF
>TRBJ1-2|15|TRBV7-4
CASSLIPGSDYGYTF
>TRBJ1-2|14|TRBV19
CASNPKGTNYGYTF
>TRBJ2-2|19|TRBV5-1
CASSWARDRGTLNTGELFF
>TRBJ2-7|15|TRBV5-1
CASSFEVPGGNEQYF
>TRBJ1-1|15|TRBV7-2
CASSPRGRTNTEAFF
>TRBJ2-3|14|TRBV7-6
CASSLAGGADTQYF
>TRBJ2-1|19|TRBV7-2
CASSLDPAEGVDLGNEQFF
>TRBJ1-6|14|TRBV5-4
CASSLTTENSPLHF
>TRBJ1-2|14|TRBV7-9
CASSLPTGEDGYTF
>TRBJ2-3|14|TRBV6-5
CASRPRGATDTQYF
>TRBJ1-1|19|TRBV2
CASSEARGTLTGENTEAFF
>TRBJ2-3|16|TRBV10-2
CATLIPTSGEVDTQYF
>TRBJ2-3|16|TRBV5-6
CASTQTSGGGTDTQYF
>TRBJ2-2|18|TRBV5-1
CASSLGTSDFANTGELFF
>TRBJ2-5|13|TRBV7-3
CASSLFPGETQYF
>TRBJ2-7|14|TRBV5-1
CASRGLADAYEQYF
>TRBJ1-2|14|TRBV6-5
CASSYSPANYGYTF
>TRBJ2-1|14|TRBV10-1
CASSRDLGQIEQFF
>TRBJ2-1|13|TRBV29-1
CSVEDHDLGEQFF
>TRBJ2-7|16|TRBV12-5
CASGLGRLAGVYEQYF
>TRBJ2-1|15|TRBV5-5
CASSLTLAWYNEQFF
>TRBJ2-7|15|TRBV6-5
CASSYRTSGRNEQYF
>TRBJ1-5|15|TRBV28
CASSPGTAKHQPQHF
>TRBJ2-3|16|TRBV6-5
CASSSDRAWGTDTQYF
>TRBJ1-5|16|TRBV6-5
CASSYSRGGPHQPQHF